The T cell receptor beta chain described here comes from a study of identical twins. Carrying unique molecular identifiers, the cDNA also gained a universal primer site through template switching. TCRdb re-called the 5' RACE reads with MiXCR, one entry per CDR3 protein. Of roughly 250,000 distinct CDR3 sequences in the sample, over 13% were seen once. This clonotype was recorded many times. The antigen is unknown. The study's findings and limits: Beta clonotypes that were abundant in cord blood contained fewer insertions, a pattern absent from memory repertoires. Conclusions came from cross-sectional statistical analysis, not from following the same donors. Modeled out-of-frame TCR alpha sharing in monozygotic twins fell below observed levels.

The CDR3 loop spans 13 amino acids. V was trimmed by 1 base and J by 5 bases, leaving 8 bases between them. Germline CDR1 reads LGHDT; CDR2 reads YNNKEL (reference sequence). This receptor was taken from a woman aged 18 to 35 in good health. Sequenced material: memory (CD45RO+) T cells sorted from blood. The V call is TRBV3-1, the J call TRBJ1-1; D not resolved. The CDR3 region has the DNA TGTGCCAGCAGCCAAGTAGGGATTACTGAAGCTTTCTTT. Amino acid sequence: CASSQVGITEAFF.